This T cell receptor (beta chain) was retrieved from a study of T cell clones after liver transplantation (dated by TCRdb to the late 2010s). In the study overall: The samples were obtained from ITN030ST, a randomized trial that attempted immunosuppression withdrawal within 2 years after liver transplantation. The subjects received no induction therapy and were kept on standard immunosuppression until randomization at 12-24 months post-transplant. Tolerance meant complete immunosuppression withdrawal for at least one year without liver enzymes rising beyond twice the upper limit of normal. Of the 8 liver transplant recipients making up the studied cohort, 3 were classified as tolerant and 5 as non-tolerant. As an antigen-independent comparator for the donor-reactive sequences, third party-reactive TCRbeta sequences from pre-transplant MLRs were identified as well. Blood samples were collected pre-transplant, pre-randomization before withdrawal, and post-randomization after either complete withdrawal or failed withdrawal. After a pre-transplant mixed lymphocyte reaction, TCRbeta sequencing was used to pinpoint donor-reactive T cell clones, which were subsequently tracked in post-transplant blood. Three of the eight recipients were HCV-positive; the others were transplanted for non-autoimmune, non-viral indications. General conclusions and limits of the study: When repertoire turnover was taken into account, detection of donor-reactive sequences was significantly reduced in 7 of 8 subjects for CD4 and in 8 of 8 subjects for CD8. The conclusions were considered preliminary, being limited by small, heterogeneous patient numbers and non-standardized post-transplant time points. Without allograft tissue specimens, donor-reactive T cells may have migrated into the graft rather than being deleted. Low numbers of available donor cells limited the measurable donor-reactive repertoire in a couple of subjects. Circulating donor-reactive CD4 TCRbeta sequences fell significantly post-transplant in most of the 8 subjects, irrespective of tolerance or HCV status. A greater decline was seen for donor-reactive sequences than for third party-reactive sequences, suggesting partial antigen-specific deletion unrelated to withdrawal success.

Using immunoSEQ, frozen genomic DNA was subjected to high-throughput TCRbeta CDR3 sequencing, a process that included PCR amplification, mapping, bias correction and internal controls. Per the original workflow: Only productive rearrangements were retained, with each unique TCRbeta sequence defined by its CDR3 nucleotide sequence together with its V and J gene. Donor-reactive sequences required at least 5-fold expansion in CFSE-low cells versus unstimulated pre-transplant cells and at least 0.01% frequency. Minimum frequency thresholds were set for each subject on the basis of the unstimulated sample with the lowest template count, so that a detection power of at least 90% was ensured. Repertoire turnover was measured by Jensen-Shannon divergence between the top 1000 TCRbeta sequences post- and pre-transplant. Changes in detection of donor-reactive sequences were tested with two-sided Fisher's exact tests. The table comes from immuneACCESS by way of TCRdb, which keeps in-frame sequences with V and J called. Part of the clones is missing from these tables; in studies checked, under half for an unresolved V gene and the rest for unknown reasons. D and trimming were read from the DNA, whereas the V and J calls and clone size are those reported in that table. The sample has about 25,000 clones on record, over 55% of them singletons. The leading ten clones occupy around 2.9% of the sample.

About this clone itself: Its cognate antigen has yet to be identified. No base quality values were provided; no much bigger clone lies one nucleotide off.

This specimen's time point label, per the study, means: pre-transplant. Unstimulated PBMCs, after thawing, were stained for CD3, CD4 and CD8 and then FACS-sorted into CD3+CD4+ and CD3+CD8+ populations. Each of the 8 studied subjects was randomized to immunosuppression withdrawal. The Qiagen DNeasy Blood and Tissue Kit was used for genomic DNA isolation. V has 0 bases trimmed and J has 5 bases trimmed; junction bases matching no gene number 7. Via the germline V gene, CDR1 is SGHRS and CDR2 YFSETQ. From the cysteine through the phenylalanine, the CDR3 covers 16 amino acids. CDR3 DNA only is kept here, 48 bases in frame from base 1.

The V and J segments used are TRBV5-1 and TRBJ2-5, and TRBD2 aligns with 10 junction nucleotides. The sample was CD4+ T cells from blood, taken before liver transplant. This TCR was sampled from a human donor who received a liver transplant. The nucleotide sequence reads TGCGCCAGCAGCTTGGACGTAGCGGGGGGCGGGGAGACCCAGTACTTC. The encoded protein is CASSLDVAGGGETQYF.